Listed below are T cell receptor beta chains from one sample, sequenced in a study of T-cell memory formation after mild COVID-19. From the 5' RACE reads, TCRdb called clonotypes with MiXCR, one entry per CDR3 protein. The profile shows a few hundred thousand distinct CDR3 sequences, roughly 21% of them singletons. Material: PBMCs or a T cell subset sorted from them (not recorded which). The source of these receptors is an adult woman who had mild COVID-19 (a few samples of this study predate the infection). Cell type and time point are not known. Each CDR3 is given with its conserved first and last residue. D genes are given only for firm matches. Some rows have no size entry. The others give once, few or many, or a class for an expanded clone.

V gene	clone size	J gene	D gene	CDR3 protein	CDR3 DNA
TRBV24-1	many	TRBJ2-1	TRBD2	CATSTGGEPTNEQFF	TGTGCCACCAGCACCGGGGGGGAGCCAACCAATGAGCAGTTCTTC
TRBV6-2/TRBV6-3	few	TRBJ2-5	TRBD2	CASRSSGRRLLETQYF	TGTGCCAGCAGATCTAGCGGGAGAAGATTGCTGGAGACCCAGTACTTC
TRBV29-1	many	TRBJ2-7	-	CSVGSLGQRAYEQYF	TGCAGCGTTGGGAGCCTGGGCCAGAGAGCCTACGAGCAGTACTTC
TRBV5-1	-	TRBJ2-7	TRBD2	CASSLRLAASSHEQYF	TGCGCCAGCAGCTTGAGGCTAGCGGCGTCTTCTCACGAGCAGTACTTC
TRBV20-1	-	TRBJ2-3	-	CSASDSGSKFTSTDTQYF	TGCAGTGCTAGCGATAGCGGATCGAAGTTCACTAGCACAGATACGCAGTATTTT
TRBV29-1	-	TRBJ2-7	-	CSVASGPSWGGYEQYF	TGCAGCGTTGCATCGGGACCCAGTTGGGGTGGCTACGAGCAGTACTTC
TRBV5-1	-	TRBJ1-2	-	CASSPTGGRDYGYTF	TGCGCCAGCAGCCCTACTGGGGGGCGCGACTATGGCTACACCTTC
TRBV10-3	-	TRBJ1-1	TRBD1	CATGTGGLNTEAFF	TGTGCCACTGGGACAGGGGGCTTGAACACTGAAGCTTTCTTT
TRBV4-2	few	TRBJ2-7	TRBD2	CASSPLGTSGRYEQYF	TGTGCCAGCAGCCCACTTGGGACTAGCGGGAGGTACGAGCAGTACTTC
TRBV12-3/TRBV12-4	-	TRBJ1-2	-	CASSWMAGYGYTF	TGTGCCAGCAGTTGGATGGCTGGCTATGGCTACACCTTC
TRBV6-1	-	TRBJ2-5	-	CASSGSRSGQETQYF	TGTGCCAGCAGTGGCTCCCGTAGCGGACAAGAGACCCAGTACTTC
TRBV20-1	-	TRBJ1-6	-	CSARDGGSSYNSPLHF	TGCAGTGCTAGAGATGGGGGGAGCTCCTATAATTCACCCCTCCACTTT
TRBV14	-	TRBJ2-5	-	CASSQDGQPQETQYF	TGTGCCAGCAGCCAAGACGGGCAGCCCCAAGAGACCCAGTACTTC
TRBV30	few	TRBJ2-7	-	CAWSVQSSYEQYF	TGTGCCTGGAGTGTACAATCCTCCTACGAGCAGTACTTC
TRBV24-1	-	TRBJ1-2	-	CATSMGTQTGYTF	TGTGCCACCAGTATGGGGACCCAGACGGGCTACACCTTC
TRBV15	few	TRBJ2-3	TRBD2	CATSRTVAGADTQYF	TGTGCCACCAGCAGAACGGTAGCGGGAGCAGATACGCAGTATTTT
TRBV19	-	TRBJ1-1	-	CASSTPKWGIETEAFF	TGTGCCAGTAGTACTCCTAAGTGGGGGATCGAGACTGAAGCTTTCTTT